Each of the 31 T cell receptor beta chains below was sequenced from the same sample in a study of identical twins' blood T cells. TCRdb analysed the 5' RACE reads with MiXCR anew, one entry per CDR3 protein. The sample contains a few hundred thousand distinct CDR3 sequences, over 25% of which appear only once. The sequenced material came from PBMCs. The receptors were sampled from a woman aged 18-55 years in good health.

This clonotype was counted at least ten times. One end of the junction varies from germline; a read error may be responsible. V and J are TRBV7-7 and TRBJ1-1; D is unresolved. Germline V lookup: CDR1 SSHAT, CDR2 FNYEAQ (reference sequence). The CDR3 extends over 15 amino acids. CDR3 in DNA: TGTGCTAGCACCGAGCGGACCCTTCGGACTACTGAAGCTTTCTTT. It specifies CASTERTLRTTEAFF.

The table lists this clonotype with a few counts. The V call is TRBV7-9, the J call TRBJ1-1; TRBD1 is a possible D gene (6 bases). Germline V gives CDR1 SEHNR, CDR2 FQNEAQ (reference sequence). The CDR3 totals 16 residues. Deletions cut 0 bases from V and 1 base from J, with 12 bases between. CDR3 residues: CASSLALGARNTEAFF. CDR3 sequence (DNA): TGTGCCAGCAGCTTAGCGTTGGGGGCGAGGAACACTGAAGCTTTCTTT. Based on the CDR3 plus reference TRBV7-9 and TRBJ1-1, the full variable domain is DTGVSQNPRHKITKRGQNVTFRCDPISEHNRLYWYRQTLGQGPEFLTYFQNEAQLEKSRLLSDRFSAERPKGSFSTLEIQRTEQGDSAMYLCASSLALGARNTEAFFGQGTRLTVV.

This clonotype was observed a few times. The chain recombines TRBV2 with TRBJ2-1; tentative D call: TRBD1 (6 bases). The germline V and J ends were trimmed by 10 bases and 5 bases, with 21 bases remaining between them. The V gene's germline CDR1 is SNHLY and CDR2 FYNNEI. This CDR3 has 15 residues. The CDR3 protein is CATIPGTSRNNEQFF. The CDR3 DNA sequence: TGTGCCACTATACCCGGGACAAGTAGAAACAATGAGCAGTTCTTC. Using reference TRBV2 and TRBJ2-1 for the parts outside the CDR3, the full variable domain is EPEVTQTPSHQVTQMGQEVILRCVPISNHLYFYWYRQILGQKVEFLVSFYNNEISEKSEIFDDQFSVERPDGSNFTLKIRSTKLEDSAMYFCATIPGTSRNNEQFFGPGTRLTVL.

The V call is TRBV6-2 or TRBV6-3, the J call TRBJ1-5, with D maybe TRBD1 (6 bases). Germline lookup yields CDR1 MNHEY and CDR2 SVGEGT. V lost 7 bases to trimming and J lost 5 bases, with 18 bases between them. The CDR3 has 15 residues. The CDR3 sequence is CASTPNWGGDQPQHF. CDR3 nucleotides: TGTGCCAGCACGCCGAACTGGGGGGGCGATCAGCCCCAGCATTTT.

CDR3 sequence (DNA): TGCAGTGCTAGAGACTTGAACCCGACAGGGGGGTCTGGAAACACCATATATTTT. As protein: CSARDLNPTGGSGNTIYF. This rearrangement joins TRBV20-1 to TRBJ1-3; 9 nucleotides line up with TRBD1. Germline lookup yields CDR1 DFQATT and CDR2 SNEGSKA (reference sequence). V trimming: 0 bases; J trimming: 1 base; junction bases outside the gene matches: 10. There are 18 residues in the CDR3.

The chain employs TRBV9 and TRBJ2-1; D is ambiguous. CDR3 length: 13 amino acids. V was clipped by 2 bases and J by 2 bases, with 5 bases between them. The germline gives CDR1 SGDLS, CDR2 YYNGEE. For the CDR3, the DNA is TGTGCCAGCAGCGTCCCTCCCTACAATGAGCAGTTCTTC. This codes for CASSVPPYNEQFF.

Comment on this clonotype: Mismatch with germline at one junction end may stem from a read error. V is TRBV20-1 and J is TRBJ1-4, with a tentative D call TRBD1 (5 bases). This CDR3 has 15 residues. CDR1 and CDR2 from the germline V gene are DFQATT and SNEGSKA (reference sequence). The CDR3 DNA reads TGCGGTGCTAGAAGGGACTTCGCAACTAATGAAAAACTGTTTTTT. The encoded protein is CGARRDFATNEKLFF.

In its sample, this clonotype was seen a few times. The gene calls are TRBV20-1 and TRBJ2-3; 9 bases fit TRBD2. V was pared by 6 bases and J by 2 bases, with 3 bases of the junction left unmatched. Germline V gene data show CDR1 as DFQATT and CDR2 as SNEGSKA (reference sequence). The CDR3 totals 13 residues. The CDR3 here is CSASGGFTDTQYF. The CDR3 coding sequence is TGCAGTGCAAGCGGGGGGTTCACAGATACGCAGTATTTT.

The CDR3: CSATTRTRLYNNQPQHF. DNA for the CDR3: TGCAGTGCTACGACACGGACAAGACTTTATAACAATCAGCCCCAGCATTTT. The chain joins TRBV20-1 to TRBJ1-5; a weak D match, TRBD1 (5 bases). V was shortened by 4 bases and J by 3 bases, with 22 bases between the two germline ends. The CDR3 contains 17 residues. Germline V gives CDR1 DFQATT, CDR2 SNEGSKA (reference sequence).

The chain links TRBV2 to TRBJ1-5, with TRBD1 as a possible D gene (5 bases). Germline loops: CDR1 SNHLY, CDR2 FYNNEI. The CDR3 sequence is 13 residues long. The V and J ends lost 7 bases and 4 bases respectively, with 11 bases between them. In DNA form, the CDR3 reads TGTGCCAGCACTGACAGCATTAATCAGCCCCAGCATTTT. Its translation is CASTDSINQPQHF.

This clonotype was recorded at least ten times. The CDR3 sequence is CSGVQGADEKLFF. The CDR3 bases are TGCAGCGGCGTACAGGGGGCAGATGAAAAACTGTTTTTT. J is TRBJ1-4 and V is TRBV29-1; TRBD1 aligns across 9 bases. V lost 7 bases and J lost 6; bases outside the gene matches: 6. CDR1 SQVTM and CDR2 ANQGSEA come from the germline V gene. The CDR3 runs to 13 residues. Drawing the rest from reference TRBV29-1 and TRBJ1-4, the complete variable domain is SAVISQKPSRDICQRGTSLTIQCQVDSQVTMMFWYRQQPGQSLTLIATANQGSEATYESGFVIDKFPISRPNLTFSTLTVSNMSPEDSSIYLCSGVQGADEKLFFGSGTQLSVL.

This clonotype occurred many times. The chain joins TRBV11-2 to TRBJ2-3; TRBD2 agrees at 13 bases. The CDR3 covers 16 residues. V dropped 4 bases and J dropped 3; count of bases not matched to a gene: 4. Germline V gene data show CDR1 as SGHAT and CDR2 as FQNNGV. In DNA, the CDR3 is TGTGCCAGCAGCTACTGGACTAGCGGGAGAACAGATACGCAGTATTTT. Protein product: CASSYWTSGRTDTQYF.

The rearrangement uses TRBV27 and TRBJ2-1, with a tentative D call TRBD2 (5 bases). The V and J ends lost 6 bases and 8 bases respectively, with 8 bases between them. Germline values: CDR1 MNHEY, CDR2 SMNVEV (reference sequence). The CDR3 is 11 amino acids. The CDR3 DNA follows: TGTGCCAGCAGCGGACTGGATGAGCAGTTCTTC. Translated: CASSGLDEQFF.

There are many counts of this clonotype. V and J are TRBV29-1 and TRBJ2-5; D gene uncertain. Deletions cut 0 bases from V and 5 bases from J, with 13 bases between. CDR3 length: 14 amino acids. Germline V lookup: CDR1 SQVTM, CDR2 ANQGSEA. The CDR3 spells CSVEDSGGSETQYF. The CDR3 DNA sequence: TGCAGCGTTGAAGATAGTGGCGGAAGTGAGACCCAGTACTTC.

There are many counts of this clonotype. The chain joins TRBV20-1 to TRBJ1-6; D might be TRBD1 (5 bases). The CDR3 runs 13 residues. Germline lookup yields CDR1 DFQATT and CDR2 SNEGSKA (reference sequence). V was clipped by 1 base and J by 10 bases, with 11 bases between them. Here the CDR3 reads CSARVTAKSPLHF. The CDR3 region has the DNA TGCAGTGCTAGAGTGACAGCGAAGTCACCCCTCCACTTT.

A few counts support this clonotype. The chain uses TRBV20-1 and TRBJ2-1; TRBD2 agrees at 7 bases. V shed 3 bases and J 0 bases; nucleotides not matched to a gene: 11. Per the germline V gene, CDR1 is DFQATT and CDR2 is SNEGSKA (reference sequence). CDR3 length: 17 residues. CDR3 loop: CSARKFSGLSSYNEQFF. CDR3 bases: TGCAGTGCTAGGAAGTTTAGCGGGTTGAGCTCCTACAATGAGCAGTTCTTC.

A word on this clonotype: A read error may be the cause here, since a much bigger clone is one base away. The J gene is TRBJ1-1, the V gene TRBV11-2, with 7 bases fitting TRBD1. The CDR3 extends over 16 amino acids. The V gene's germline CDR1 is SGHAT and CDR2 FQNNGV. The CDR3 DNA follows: TGTGCCAGCAGCTCGAAACGGGACAGACTGAACGCTGAAGCTTTCTTT. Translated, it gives CASSSKRDRLNAEAFF.

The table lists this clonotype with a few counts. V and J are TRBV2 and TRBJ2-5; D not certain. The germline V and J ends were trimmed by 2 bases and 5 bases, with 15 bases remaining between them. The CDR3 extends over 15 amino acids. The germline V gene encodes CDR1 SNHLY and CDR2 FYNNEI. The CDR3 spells CASSELSLAMETQYF. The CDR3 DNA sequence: TGTGCCAGCAGTGAATTGTCCTTAGCTATGGAGACCCAGTACTTC. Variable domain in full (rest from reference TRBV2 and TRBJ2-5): EPEVTQTPSHQVTQMGQEVILRCVPISNHLYFYWYRQILGQKVEFLVSFYNNEISEKSEIFDDQFSVERPDGSNFTLKIRSTKLEDSAMYFCASSELSLAMETQYFGPGTRLLVL.

CDR3 sequence reads: CASQGLSGNTIYF. The CDR3 coding sequence is TGTGCCAGCCAGGGTCTCTCTGGAAACACCATATATTTT. V usage is TRBV27 and J usage is TRBJ1-3; tentative D call: TRBD1 (5 bases). There are 13 residues in the CDR3. Deletions cut 8 bases from V and 0 bases from J, with 8 bases between. CDR1 is MNHEY and CDR2 is SMNVEV in the germline V gene (reference sequence).

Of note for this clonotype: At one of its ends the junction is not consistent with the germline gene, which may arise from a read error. This CDR3 reads CASSQVGGTGNAIYF. CDR3 bases: TGTGCCAGCAGCCAAGTCGGAGGTACTGGAAACGCCATATATTTT. V and J are TRBV4-2 and TRBJ1-3; unclear D gene. The CDR3 has 15 amino acids. Germline V gene data show CDR1 as LGHNA and CDR2 as YNFKEQ.

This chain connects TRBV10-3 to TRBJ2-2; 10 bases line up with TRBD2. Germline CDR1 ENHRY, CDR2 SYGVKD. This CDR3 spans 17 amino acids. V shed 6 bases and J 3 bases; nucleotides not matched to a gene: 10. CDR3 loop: CAIRAPTSGVDTGELFF. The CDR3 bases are TGTGCCATCAGGGCCCCCACTAGCGGGGTAGACACCGGGGAGCTGTTTTTT.

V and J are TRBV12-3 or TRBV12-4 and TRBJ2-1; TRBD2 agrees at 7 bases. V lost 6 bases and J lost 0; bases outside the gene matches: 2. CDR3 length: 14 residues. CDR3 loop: CASSRGGSYNEQFF. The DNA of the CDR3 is TGTGCCAGCAGCCGCGGGGGCTCCTACAATGAGCAGTTCTTC.

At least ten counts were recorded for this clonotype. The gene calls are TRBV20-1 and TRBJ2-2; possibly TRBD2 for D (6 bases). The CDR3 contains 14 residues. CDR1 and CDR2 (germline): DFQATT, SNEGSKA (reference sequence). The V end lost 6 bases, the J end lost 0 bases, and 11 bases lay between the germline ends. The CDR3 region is CSARRGTNTGELFF. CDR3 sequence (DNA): TGCAGTGCCCGCCGGGGGACGAACACCGGGGAGCTGTTTTTT.

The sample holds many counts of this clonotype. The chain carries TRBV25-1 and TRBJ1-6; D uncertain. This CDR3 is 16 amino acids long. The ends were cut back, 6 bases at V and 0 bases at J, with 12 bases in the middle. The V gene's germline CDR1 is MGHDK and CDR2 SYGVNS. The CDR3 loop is CASRDSADSYNSPLHF. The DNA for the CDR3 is TGTGCCAGCAGGGATAGTGCTGACTCCTATAATTCACCCCTCCACTTT.

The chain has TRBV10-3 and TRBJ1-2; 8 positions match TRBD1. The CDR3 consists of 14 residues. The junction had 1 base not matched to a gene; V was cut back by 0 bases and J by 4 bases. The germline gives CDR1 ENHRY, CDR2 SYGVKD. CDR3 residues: CAISESTGAYGYTF. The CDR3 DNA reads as TGTGCCATCAGTGAGTCGACAGGGGCCTATGGCTACACCTTC.

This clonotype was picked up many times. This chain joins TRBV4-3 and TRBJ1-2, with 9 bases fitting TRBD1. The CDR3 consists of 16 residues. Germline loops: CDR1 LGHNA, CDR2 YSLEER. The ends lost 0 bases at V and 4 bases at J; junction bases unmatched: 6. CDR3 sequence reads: CASSQEAGQGSYGYTF. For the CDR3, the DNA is TGCGCCAGCAGCCAAGAGGCGGGACAGGGATCCTATGGCTACACCTTC.

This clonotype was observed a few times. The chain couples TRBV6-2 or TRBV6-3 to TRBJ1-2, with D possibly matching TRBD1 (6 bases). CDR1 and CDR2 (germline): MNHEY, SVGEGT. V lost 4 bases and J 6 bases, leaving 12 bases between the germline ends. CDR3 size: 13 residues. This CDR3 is CASSWWTADGYTF. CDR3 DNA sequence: TGTGCCAGCAGTTGGTGGACAGCAGATGGCTACACCTTC.

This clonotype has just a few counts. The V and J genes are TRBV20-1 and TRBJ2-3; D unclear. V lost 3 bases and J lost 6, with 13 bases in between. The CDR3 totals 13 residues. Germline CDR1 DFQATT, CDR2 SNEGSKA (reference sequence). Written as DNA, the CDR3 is TGCAGTGCTAGGGACCCTCAAGGGGATACGCAGTATTTT. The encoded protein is CSARDPQGDTQYF.

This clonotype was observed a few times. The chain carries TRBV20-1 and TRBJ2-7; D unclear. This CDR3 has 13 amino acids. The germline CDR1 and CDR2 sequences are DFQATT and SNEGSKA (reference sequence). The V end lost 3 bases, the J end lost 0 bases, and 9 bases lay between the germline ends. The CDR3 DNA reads TGCAGTGCTAGTCGTGGCGGCTCCTACGAGCAGTACTTC. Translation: CSASRGGSYEQYF.

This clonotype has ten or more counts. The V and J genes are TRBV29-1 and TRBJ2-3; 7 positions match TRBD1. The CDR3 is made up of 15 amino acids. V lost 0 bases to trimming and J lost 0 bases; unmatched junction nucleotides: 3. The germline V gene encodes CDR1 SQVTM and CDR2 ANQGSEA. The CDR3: CSVEDRDSSTDTQYF. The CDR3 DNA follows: TGCAGCGTTGAAGATCGGGACAGTAGCACAGATACGCAGTATTTT.

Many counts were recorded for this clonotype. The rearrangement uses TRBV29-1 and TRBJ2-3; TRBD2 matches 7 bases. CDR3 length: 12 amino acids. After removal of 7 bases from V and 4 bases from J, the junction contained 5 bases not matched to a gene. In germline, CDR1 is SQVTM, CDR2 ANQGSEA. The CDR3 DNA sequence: TGCAGCGGCCTGGGAGGGTCAGATACGCAGTATTTT. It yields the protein CSGLGGSDTQYF.